This TCR beta chain was captured by sequencing in a study of T-cell memory formation after mild COVID-19. TCRdb re-called the 5' RACE reads through MiXCR, storing one row per CDR3 protein. Of around 320,000 distinct CDR3 sequences listed, 25% to 30% are singletons. V was pared by 2 bases and J by 5 bases, with 15 bases between. Germline V gene data show CDR1 as SQVTM and CDR2 as ANQGSEA. The CDR3 runs to 15 residues. The source is an adult woman who had mild COVID-19 (a few samples of this study predate the infection). Cell type and time point are not known. The J gene is TRBJ2-2, the V gene TRBV29-1; D is possibly TRBD1 (6 bases). Sequencing was done on a sample of PBMCs or a T cell subset sorted from them (not recorded which). The DNA for the CDR3 is TGCAGCGTTGAACCGACTTCACAGGGTACCGGGGAGCTGTTTTTT. Translation: CSVEPTSQGTGELFF.